This TCR beta chain was identified in a study of patients and donors after allogeneic stem cell transplantation. TCRdb re-derived calls from the RT-PCR reads in MiXCR, one entry per CDR3 protein. The sample records some 230,000 distinct CDR3 sequences, roughly 14% being singletons. This clonotype has a single count. J was trimmed by 7 bases and V by 7 bases; bases with no gene match: 7. The CDR3 has 14 residues. Germline lookup yields CDR1 MGHDK and CDR2 SYGVNS. This clonotype was obtained from a human donor who was either an allogeneic HSCT recipient or a stem cell or donor lymphocyte infusion donor (not recorded which). It is not recorded whose cells these are; they may come from a transplant donor. The sequencing input was blood, either unsorted or a sorted T cell fraction (not recorded which). J is TRBJ2-2 and V is TRBV25-1, with 9 bases fitting TRBD1. In DNA, the CDR3 is TGTGCCAGCAAACAGGGGGCGCAGGGCGGGGAGCTGTTTTTT. It encodes CASKQGAQGGELFF. The entire variable domain, with the rest obtained from reference TRBV25-1 and TRBJ2-2, is as follows: EADIYQTPRYLVIGTGKKITLECSQTMGHDKMYWYQQDPGMELHLIHYSYGVNSTEKGDLSSESTVSRIRTEHFPLTLESARPSHTSQYLCASKQGAQGGELFFGEGSRLTVL.